A single sample gave rise to the 13 T cell receptor beta chains below, sequenced in a study of blood T cell repertoires in COVID-19. The repertoire was sequenced with immunoSEQ multiplex PCR; TCRdb's copy has only in-frame clones and lacks some. The sample records fewer than 500,000 clones, 70% to 90% being singletons. Sequenced: PBMCs or T cells enriched from blood (not recorded which). Receptor source: a man aged 25 to 40 who had recovered from COVID-19.

CDR3 in amino acids: CASSHRGSTGELFF. The CDR3 DNA reads TGTGCCAGCAGCCACAGGGGAAGTACCGGGGAGCTGTTTTTT. The chain employs TRBV3-1 (or the pseudogene TRBV3-2) and TRBJ2-2; D is perhaps TRBD1 (6 bases). V was trimmed by 3 bases and J by 5 bases, leaving 10 bases between them. Per the germline V gene, CDR1 is LGHDT and CDR2 is YNNKEL (reference sequence). This CDR3 is built from 14 residues.

The chain is built from TRBV12-5 and TRBJ2-2; maybe TRBD1 (6 bases). Germline V gene data show CDR1 as LGHNT and CDR2 as FRNRAP. The CDR3 loop spans 15 amino acids. Deletions cut 5 bases from V and 2 bases from J, with 12 bases between. In nucleotides, the CDR3 is TGTGCTAGTGGTACCCAACAGGGAAACACCGGGGAGCTGTTTTTT. As protein: CASGTQQGNTGELFF. Full variable domain (outside the CDR3, taken from reference TRBV12-5 and TRBJ2-2): DARVTQTPRHKVTEMGQEVTMRCQPILGHNTVFWYRQTMMQGLELLAYFRNRAPLDDSGMPKDRFSAEMPDATLATLKIQPSEPRDSAVYFCASGTQQGNTGELFFGEGSRLTVL.

This sequence joins TRBV11-2 and TRBJ2-5; D possibly corresponds to TRBD2 (7 bases). Germline V CDR1 and CDR2: SGHAT, FQNNGV. Trimming stripped 3 bases from V and 1 base from J, with 15 bases between. The CDR3 has 16 amino acids. Here the CDR3 reads CASSFRPGGLQETQYF. For the CDR3, the DNA is TGTGCCAGCAGCTTCCGACCCGGGGGGCTCCAAGAGACCCAGTACTTC.

This chain uses TRBV7-9 with TRBJ1-1; D gene uncertain. Trimming stripped 2 bases from V and 5 bases from J, with 6 bases between. The CDR3 has 12 residues. Germline V lookup: CDR1 SEHNR, CDR2 FQNEAQ (reference sequence). This CDR3 is CASSLPRTEAFF. CDR3 sequence (DNA): TGTGCCAGCAGCTTACCTCGTACTGAAGCTTTCTTT.

The chain is built from TRBV25-1 and TRBJ1-4; D not resolved. The CDR3 runs to 11 residues. Germline V gene lookup returns CDR1 MGHDK and CDR2 SYGVNS. Trimming cost V 2 bases and J 8 bases, with 3 bases left between them. CDR3 DNA: TGTGCCAGCAGTGAACTAGAAAAACTGTTTTTT. Its protein product is CASSELEKLFF.

V usage is TRBV5-4 and J usage is TRBJ1-1; D is unclear. The CDR3 is 15 amino acids. Germline CDR1 reads SGHNT; CDR2 reads YYREEE (reference sequence). With 4 bases removed from V and 2 bases from J, the gap between germline ends came to 15 bases. Here the CDR3 reads CASSRESRGNTEAFF. The DNA of the CDR3 is TGTGCCAGCAGCCGAGAGTCCCGGGGTAACACTGAAGCTTTCTTT.

The chain couples TRBV5-5 to TRBJ1-2; D is possibly TRBD1 (6 bases). Germline assignment: CDR1 SGHKS and CDR2 YYEKEE (reference sequence). CDR3 length equals 15 residues. V was cut by 0 bases and J by 2 bases, with 11 bases left in between. CDR3: CASSLVQGGNYGYTF. The CDR3 bases are TGTGCCAGCAGCTTGGTACAGGGAGGGAACTATGGCTACACCTTC.

The V gene is TRBV10-2, the J gene TRBJ2-1, with D perhaps matching TRBD1 (6 bases). Germline V lookup: CDR1 WSHSY, CDR2 SAAADI. The CDR3 consists of 12 residues. Between the trimmed V and J ends, which lost 6 bases and 9 bases, there was a span of 12 bases. This CDR3 is CASSSGVVEQFF. In DNA form, the CDR3 reads TGCGCCAGCAGCTCAGGGGTCGTTGAGCAGTTCTTC.

This clone was counted once. The V call is TRBV29-1, the J call TRBJ2-5; D is unclear. Trimming shortened V by 5 bases and J by 1 base, and 11 bases separated the two germline ends. This CDR3 has 13 amino acids. The V gene's germline CDR1 is SQVTM and CDR2 ANQGSEA. CDR3 amino acids: CSVMGQPQETQYF. DNA for the CDR3: TGCAGCGTTATGGGCCAGCCCCAAGAGACCCAGTACTTC.

V and J are TRBV6-1 and TRBJ2-5; 11 bases match TRBD2. CDR1 is MNHNS, CDR2 SASEGT, per germline. V shed 1 base, J shed 5 bases, and the junction held 9 bases outside the gene matches. The CDR3 covers 17 residues. In DNA form, the CDR3 reads TGTGCCAGCAGTGAAGATCGGGCTAGCGGGGGGTGGGAGACCCAGTACTTC. Translated: CASSEDRASGGWETQYF.

The V gene is TRBV9, the J gene TRBJ1-5; the D gene is possibly TRBD1 (6 bases). V lost 4 bases to trimming and J lost 2 bases, with 10 bases between them. Per the germline V gene, CDR1 is SGDLS and CDR2 is YYNGEE. The CDR3 runs to 14 residues. The CDR3 region is CASSQGSGNQPQHF. The DNA for the CDR3 is TGTGCCAGCAGCCAGGGGTCGGGCAATCAGCCCCAGCATTTT.

The J gene is TRBJ2-2, the V gene TRBV7-2; no clear D. Germline values: CDR1 SGHTA, CDR2 FQGNSA. Deletions cut 5 bases from V and 9 bases from J, with 7 bases between. The CDR3 runs 11 residues. The CDR3 protein is CASSRGWELFF. DNA of the CDR3: TGTGCCAGCAGCCGCGGTTGGGAGCTGTTTTTT. Drawing the rest from reference TRBV7-2 and TRBJ2-2, the complete variable domain is GAGVSQSPSNKVTEKGKDVELRCDPISGHTALYWYRQSLGQGLEFLIYFQGNSAPDKSGLPSDRFSAERTGGSVSTLTIQRTQQEDSAVYLCASSRGWELFFGEGSRLTVL.

The genes are TRBV30 and TRBJ2-7; D may be TRBD1 (5 bases). The length of the CDR3 is 13 residues. CDR1 is GTSNPN, CDR2 SVGIG, per germline (reference sequence). V was pared by 0 bases and J by 6 bases, with 12 bases between. The CDR3 region has the DNA TGTGCCTGGAGTGTACAGGCTCTTGCCGAGCAGTACTTC. Translated: CAWSVQALAEQYF.